This TCR beta chain emerged from a study of T-cell reconstitution after alpha-beta-depleted transplantation in children. Study-level findings and limits: The origin of alpha-beta T cells about two months after transplant was reportedly several hundred expanded graft clones. In some patients, recipient T cells and intrathymic progenitors surviving conditioning explained high day-60 diversity.

This clonotype was picked up many times. The antigen remains undetermined. The library targeted TCRbeta and was prepared with unique molecular identifiers. Each CDR3 protein gets one entry after TCRdb re-called the PCR reads with MiXCR. The sample records 450,000 to 600,000 distinct CDR3 sequences, roughly 10% being singletons. The germline V and J ends were trimmed by 5 bases and 0 bases, with 17 bases remaining between them. This CDR3 region has 16 residues. Germline V gene lookup returns CDR1 LNHDA and CDR2 SQIVND (reference sequence). The chain employs TRBV19 and TRBJ2-7, with D perhaps TRBD1 or TRBD2 (5 bases each). The sequence derives from a child aged 2-15 years with inherited bone marrow failure, due to receive a stem cell transplant. The sequencing here drew on PBMCs, taken before TCRalphabeta/CD19-depleted stem cell transplant. The CDR3 DNA reads as TGTGCCAGTAGTCTAACCGGGACCAGGAGCTCCTACGAGCAGTACTTC. This codes for CASSLTGTRSSYEQYF.